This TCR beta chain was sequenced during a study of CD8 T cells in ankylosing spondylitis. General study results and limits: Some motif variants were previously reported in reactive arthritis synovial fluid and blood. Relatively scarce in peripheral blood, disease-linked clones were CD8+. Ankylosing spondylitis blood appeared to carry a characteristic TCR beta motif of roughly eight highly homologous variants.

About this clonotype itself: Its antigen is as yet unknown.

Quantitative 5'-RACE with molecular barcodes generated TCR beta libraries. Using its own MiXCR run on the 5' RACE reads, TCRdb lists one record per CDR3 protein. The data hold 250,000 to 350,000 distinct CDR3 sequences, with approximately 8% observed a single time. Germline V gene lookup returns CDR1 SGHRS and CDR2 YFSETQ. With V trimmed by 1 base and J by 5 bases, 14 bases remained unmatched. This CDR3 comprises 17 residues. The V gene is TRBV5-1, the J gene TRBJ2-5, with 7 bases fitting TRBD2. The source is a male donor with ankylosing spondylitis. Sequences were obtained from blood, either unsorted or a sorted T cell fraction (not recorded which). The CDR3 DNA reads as TGCGCCAGCAGCTTGTCCAGACTAGCCGCCTTTGGGGAGACCCAGTACTTC. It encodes CASSLSRLAAFGETQYF.